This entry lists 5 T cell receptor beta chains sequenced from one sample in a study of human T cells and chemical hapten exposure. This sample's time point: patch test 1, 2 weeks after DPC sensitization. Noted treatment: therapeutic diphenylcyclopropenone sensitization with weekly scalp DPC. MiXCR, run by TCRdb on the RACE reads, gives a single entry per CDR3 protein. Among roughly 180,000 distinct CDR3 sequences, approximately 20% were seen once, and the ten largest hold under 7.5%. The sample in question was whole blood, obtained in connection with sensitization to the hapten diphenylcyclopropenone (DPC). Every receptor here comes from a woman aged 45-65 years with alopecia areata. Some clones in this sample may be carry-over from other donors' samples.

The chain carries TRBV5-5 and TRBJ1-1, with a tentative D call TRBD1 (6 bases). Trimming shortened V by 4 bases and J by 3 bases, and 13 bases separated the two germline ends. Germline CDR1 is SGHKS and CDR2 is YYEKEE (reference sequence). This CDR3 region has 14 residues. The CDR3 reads CASSGDTRDTEAFF. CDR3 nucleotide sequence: TGTGCCAGCAGCGGGGACACCAGGGACACTGAAGCTTTCTTT.

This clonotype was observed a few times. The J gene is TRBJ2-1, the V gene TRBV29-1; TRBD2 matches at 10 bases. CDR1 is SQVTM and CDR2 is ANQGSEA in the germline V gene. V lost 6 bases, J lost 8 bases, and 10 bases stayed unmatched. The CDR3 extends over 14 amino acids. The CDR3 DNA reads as TGCAGCGTAGAGCGAGCGGGAGGGGGCTATGAGCAGTTCTTC. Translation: CSVERAGGGYEQFF.

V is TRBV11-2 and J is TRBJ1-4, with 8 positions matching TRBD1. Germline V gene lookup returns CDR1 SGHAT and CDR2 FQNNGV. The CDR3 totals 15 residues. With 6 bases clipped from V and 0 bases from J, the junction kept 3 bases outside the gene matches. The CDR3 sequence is CASRTGESTNEKLFF. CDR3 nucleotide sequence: TGTGCCAGCAGGACAGGGGAATCAACTAATGAAAAACTGTTTTTT.

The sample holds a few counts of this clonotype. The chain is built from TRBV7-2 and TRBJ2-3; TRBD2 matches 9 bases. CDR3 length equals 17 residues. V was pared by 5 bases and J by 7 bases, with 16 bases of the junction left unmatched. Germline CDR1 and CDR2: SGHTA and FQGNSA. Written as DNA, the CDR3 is TGTGCCAGCAGCGTAAGGCGCATAGCGGGAGCACTTAATACGCAGTATTTT. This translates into CASSVRRIAGALNTQYF.

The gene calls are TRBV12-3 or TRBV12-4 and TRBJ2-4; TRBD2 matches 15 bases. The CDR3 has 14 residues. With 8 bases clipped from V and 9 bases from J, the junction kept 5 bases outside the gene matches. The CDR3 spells CASGTSGRLGIQYF. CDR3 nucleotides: TGTGCCAGCGGGACTAGCGGGAGGTTAGGCATTCAGTACTTC.